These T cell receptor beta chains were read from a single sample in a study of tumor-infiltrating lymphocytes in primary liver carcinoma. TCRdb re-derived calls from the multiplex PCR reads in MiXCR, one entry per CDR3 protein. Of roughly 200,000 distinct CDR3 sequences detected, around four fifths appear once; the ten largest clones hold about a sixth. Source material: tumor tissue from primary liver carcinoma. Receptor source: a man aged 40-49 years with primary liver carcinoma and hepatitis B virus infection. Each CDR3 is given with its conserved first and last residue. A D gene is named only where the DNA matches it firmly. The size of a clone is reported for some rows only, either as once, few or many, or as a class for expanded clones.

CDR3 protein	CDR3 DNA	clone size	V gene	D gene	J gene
CASSLGTPGKPPYEEYF	TGTGCCAGCAGCTTGGGAACCCCCGGGAAACCACCCTACGAGGAGTACTTC	.	TRBV7-9	.	TRBJ2-7
CASSQVNSCTEAFF	TGCGCTAGCAGCCAAGTAAACTCGTGCACTGAAGCTTTCTTT	.	TRBV4-1	.	TRBJ1-1
CANSQASGLHNEQFF	TGTGCCAACAGCCAAGCTAGCGGACTACATAATGAGCAGTTCTTC	.	TRBV4-2	TRBD2	TRBJ2-1
CASIQDFPGDRPQHF	TGTGCCAGCATCCAAGATTTCCCGGGCGACAGGCCCCAGCATTTT	.	TRBV4-3	.	TRBJ1-5
CTSSVVAGWVNNEQLF	TGTACCAGCAGTGTCGTAGCGGGATGGGTAAACAATGAGCAGTTATTC	.	TRBV14	TRBD2	TRBJ2-1
CASSHAVAGELLF	TGCGCCAGCAGCCACGCCGTTGCCGGGGAGCTGCTTTTT	.	TRBV4-1	.	TRBJ2-2
CASSQDRGQGRSSPHHF	TGCGCCAGTAGCCAAGATCGGGGACAGGGCCGGAGTTCACCCCACCACTTT	.	TRBV4-1	TRBD1	TRBJ1-6
CASSPSGTGINEQYF	TGTGCCAGTAGCCCAAGCGGGACAGGGATCAACGAACAGTACTTC	few	TRBV5-5	TRBD1	TRBJ2-7
CASSLVLGVARPQHF	TGTGCCAGCAGCTTAGTTCTGGGGGTGGCTCGACCCCAGCATTTT	few	TRBV11-3	.	TRBJ1-5
CASSLFGTVCYSNQPQHF	TGTGCCAGCAGCTTGTTCGGGACGGTCTGCTATAGCAATCAGCCCCAGCATTTT	.	TRBV5-8	.	TRBJ1-5
CASSRDRPTNDKLFF	TGCGCCAGCAGTCGCGACAGACCGACTAATGATAAACTATTTTTT	.	TRBV5-1	.	TRBJ1-4
CASTSIRQVRQPQHF	TGTGCCAGTACTTCAATTCGACAGGTCCGGCAGCCCCAGCATTTT	.	TRBV19	.	TRBJ1-5
CVSSSGGISVGARTDRQYF	TGTGTCAGCAGCTCTGGGGGAATCTCTGTTGGAGCCCGCACAGATAGGCAGTATTTT	.	TRBV11-1	.	TRBJ2-3
CASIHGWRGSYNEQFF	TGTGCCAGCATCCACGGATGGAGGGGGTCCTACAATGAGCAGTTCTTC	.	TRBV6-2/TRBV6-3	.	TRBJ2-1
CASSLRGTPSYEQYF	TGTGCCAGCAGTTTGCGCGGGACCCCTTCCTACGAGCAGTACTTC	many	TRBV28	.	TRBJ2-7
CASTLHTGEQYF	TGTGCCAGCACTCTACACACGGGCGAGCAGTACTTC	.	TRBV12-3/TRBV12-4	.	TRBJ2-7
CVSSQANRKNTESFF	TGCGTCAGCAGCCAAGCAAACAGGAAGAATACTGAATCTTTCTTT	.	TRBV4-3	.	TRBJ1-1
CASTDGAATNTRELFF	TGTGCCAGCACCGACGGGGCGGCTACCAACACCAGGGAGCTGTTTTTT	.	TRBV6-2/TRBV6-3	.	TRBJ2-2
CASYVQGRDYVYTF	TGTGCCAGCTATGTCCAGGGGCGCGACTATGTCTACACCTTC	.	TRBV28	.	TRBJ1-2
CANSQPSSLIAKNIQSF	TGCGCCAACAGCCAACCGAGTTCTCTCATAGCCAAAAACATTCAGTCCTTC	once	TRBV4-1	.	TRBJ2-4
CANSRTMVSPLRF	TGTGCCAACAGCCGGACAATGGTTTCACCCCTCCGCTTT	.	TRBV11-1	.	TRBJ1-6
CATGVAEADTQYF	TGTGCCACTGGAGTAGCGGAAGCAGATACGCAGTATTTT	.	TRBV10-3	.	TRBJ2-3
CTSSLGGGANEQFF	TGTACCAGTAGCTTGGGAGGGGGAGCCAACGAGCAGTTCTTC	.	TRBV11-1	.	TRBJ2-1
CRVLLTSGINEQFF	TGCAGAGTTCTATTGACTAGCGGGATAAATGAGCAGTTCTTC	.	TRBV29-1	TRBD2	TRBJ2-1
CVSTGRYPYEQYF	TGTGTCAGCACTGGGCGTTATCCTTACGAGCAGTACTTC	.	TRBV6-2/TRBV6-3	.	TRBJ2-7
CDSSPPGRADALYF	TGCGACAGCAGCCCCCCGGGCCGGGCAGATGCGCTGTATTTT	.	TRBV11-2	.	TRBJ2-3
CVSSSARLAGGELLF	TGTGTCAGCAGTTCCGCGAGACTAGCGGGAGGGGAGCTGCTTTTT	.	TRBV6-5	TRBD2	TRBJ2-2
CASNFPVSSGTKNIKYF	TGTGCCAGCAACTTTCCCGTGAGTAGCGGGACCAAAAACATTAAGTACTTC	.	TRBV11-1	TRBD2	TRBJ2-4
CASSQDAFYKEQFF	TGCGCCAGCAGCCAAGATGCATTCTACAAGGAGCAGTTCTTC	.	TRBV4-3	.	TRBJ2-1
CASSSGGSSVGVRINTQYF	TGTGCCAGCAGCTCTGGGGGAAGCTCTGTTGGAGTCCGCATAAATACGCAGTATTTT	.	TRBV11-1	.	TRBJ2-3
CASNSGTAARGEQYF	TGTGCCAGCAACTCTGGGACAGCCGCGAGGGGCGAGCAGTACTTC	once	TRBV5-4	TRBD1	TRBJ2-7
CASSLNGHASTDTQCF	TGCGCCAGCAGCTTGAATGGCCATGCTAGCACAGATACGCAGTGTTTT	.	TRBV5-1	.	TRBJ2-3
CSPSETPKNEQYF	TGCAGTCCTTCCGAGACACCCAAAAACGAGCAGTACTTC	.	TRBV20-1	.	TRBJ2-7
CAWMPIGRRDYGQYF	TGTGCCTGGATGCCTATAGGAAGAAGGGATTACGGGCAGTACTTC	once	TRBV30	.	TRBJ2-7
CTNSQRAFTDNQYF	TGCACCAACAGCCAACGGGCTTTCACAGATAATCAGTATTTT	.	TRBV4-3	.	TRBJ2-3
CATLDLAVMHTF	TGTGCCACCCTGGACCTTGCCGTAATGCACACCTTC	.	TRBV6-5	.	TRBJ1-2
CASNFPGTSGTKNIQYF	TGTGCCAGCAACTTTCCTGGGACTAGCGGCACTAAAAACATTCAGTACTTC	few	TRBV11-1	TRBD2	TRBJ2-4
CSAYAGWGMNTEALF	TGCAGCGCTTACGCAGGGTGGGGCATGAACACTGAAGCTTTATTT	.	TRBV29-1	.	TRBJ1-1
CSVPPAGVHEQYF	TGCAGCGTTCCCCCGGCAGGGGTCCACGAGCAGTACTTC	.	TRBV29-1	.	TRBJ2-7
CASSDLQGLASTDMQYF	TGTGCCAGCAGTGATTTACAGGGACTAGCTAGCACAGATATGCAGTATTTT	.	TRBV10-2	TRBD2	TRBJ2-3
CASILSYEYYF	TGTGCCAGCATCTTATCCTATGAGTACTACTTC	.	TRBV7-8	.	TRBJ2-7
CANRIDRAYSNQPQHF	TGTGCAAACAGAATAGACAGGGCTTATAGCAATCAGCCCCAGCATTTT	.	TRBV6-1	TRBD1	TRBJ1-5